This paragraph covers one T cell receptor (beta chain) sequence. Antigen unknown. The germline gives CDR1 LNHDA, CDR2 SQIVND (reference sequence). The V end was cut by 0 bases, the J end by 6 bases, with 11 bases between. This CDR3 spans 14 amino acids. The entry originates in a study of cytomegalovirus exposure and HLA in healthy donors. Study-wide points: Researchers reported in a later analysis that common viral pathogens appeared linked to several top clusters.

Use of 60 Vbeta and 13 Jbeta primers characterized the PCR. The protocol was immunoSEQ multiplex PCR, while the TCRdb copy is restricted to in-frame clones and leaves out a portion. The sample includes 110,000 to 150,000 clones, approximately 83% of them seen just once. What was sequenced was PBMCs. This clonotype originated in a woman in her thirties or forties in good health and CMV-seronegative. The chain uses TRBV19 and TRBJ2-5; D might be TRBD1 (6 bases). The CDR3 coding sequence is TGTGCCAGTAGTATAGATCAGGGGATGAAGACCCAGTACTTC. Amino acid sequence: CASSIDQGMKTQYF.